This T cell receptor (beta chain) was obtained from a study of long-term antiretroviral therapy in people with HIV. Notes on the study in general: Spans of CDR3 length were tighter for HIV repertoires than for controls. Clones that had undergone expansion before ART prevailed in the repertoire throughout all time points.

Of note for this clone: Antigen specificity is unknown.

The samples comprised 1-10 million cryopreserved PBMC ahead of DNA extraction. Losses at the gene ends were 3 bases for V and 3 bases for J; bases not matched to a gene: 6. The CDR3 covers 15 residues. Germline lookup yields CDR1 MDHEN and CDR2 SYDVKM. Runs used v3.0 of the immunoSEQ assay and were done at survey level. Sequencing was intended to reach about 35,000-50,000 T-cell genomes per sample. Using immunoSEQ multiplex PCR, the repertoire was profiled, and TCRdb retains in-frame clones only, with some absent. The sample has under 13,000 clones, about four fifths seen once. This TCR was sampled from a man aged 35 to 55 with HIV. The V and J genes are TRBV28 and TRBJ2-3; 7 nucleotides align to TRBD1. This specimen was unsorted PBMCs, taken 1.8 years after starting antiretroviral therapy. This chain's CDR3 is CASSFRTGGTDTQYF. The CDR3 DNA sequence: TGTGCCAGCAGTTTTAGGACAGGCGGGACAGATACGCAGTATTTT.